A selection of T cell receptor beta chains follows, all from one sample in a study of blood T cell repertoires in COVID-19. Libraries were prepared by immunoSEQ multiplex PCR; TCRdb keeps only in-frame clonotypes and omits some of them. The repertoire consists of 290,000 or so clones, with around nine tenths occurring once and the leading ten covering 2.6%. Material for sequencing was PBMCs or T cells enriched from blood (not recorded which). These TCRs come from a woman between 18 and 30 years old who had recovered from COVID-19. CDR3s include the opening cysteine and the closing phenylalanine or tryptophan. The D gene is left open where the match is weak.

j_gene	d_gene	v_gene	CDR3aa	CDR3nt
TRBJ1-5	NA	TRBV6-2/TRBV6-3	CASSLTGGSSSNQPQHF	TGTGCCAGCAGTTTAACCGGAGGGTCATCTAGCAATCAGCCCCAGCATTTT
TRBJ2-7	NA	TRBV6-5	CASSLSNGVSEQYF	TGTGCCAGCAGTTTATCAAACGGGGTTTCCGAGCAGTACTTC
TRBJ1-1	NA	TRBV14	CASSHPGGLMNTEAFF	TGTGCCAGCAGCCACCCGGGGGGTCTTATGAACACTGAAGCTTTCTTT
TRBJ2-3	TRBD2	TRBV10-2	CASSDSGGADTQYF	TGCGCCAGCAGTGATAGCGGGGGGGCAGATACGCAGTATTTT
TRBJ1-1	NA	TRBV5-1	CASSLGGINTEAFF	TGCGCCAGCAGCTTGGGAGGGATCAACACTGAAGCTTTCTTT
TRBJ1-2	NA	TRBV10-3	CAIRPSGGNYGYTF	TGTGCCATCCGCCCGAGCGGGGGCAACTATGGCTACACCTTC
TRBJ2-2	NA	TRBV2	CASVRRSGGTGELFF	TGTGCCAGTGTTCGTCGGAGCGGCGGTACCGGGGAGCTGTTTTTT
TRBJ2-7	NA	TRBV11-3	CASSLEGSYEQYF	TGTGCCAGCAGCTTAGAGGGCAGCTACGAGCAGTACTTC
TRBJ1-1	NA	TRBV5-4	CASSLAPGEDTEAFF	TGTGCCAGCAGCTTGGCCCCAGGGGAAGACACTGAAGCTTTCTTT
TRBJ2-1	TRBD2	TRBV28	CASSLWKEREAYNEQFF	TGTGCCAGCAGTTTATGGAAGGAGCGGGAGGCCTACAATGAGCAGTTCTTC